Following are 20 T cell receptor beta chains from one sample sequenced in a study of cytomegalovirus exposure and HLA in healthy donors. Vbeta (60) and Jbeta (13) primers were used in the PCR. The method was immunoSEQ multiplex PCR; TCRdb's version includes in-frame clones alone and lacks a portion of them. Of 130,000 to 150,000 clones listed, about 82% are singletons. Sequenced sample: PBMCs. The origin of the receptors is a man younger than 40 in good health and CMV-seronegative.

This chain joins TRBV7-2 and TRBJ1-1; weak D call: TRBD1 (5 bases). Per the germline V gene, CDR1 is SGHTA and CDR2 is FQGNSA. The CDR3 is 16 residues long. V gave up 1 base and J gave up 0 bases, with 12 bases separating them. The CDR3 spells CASSLEVTALNTEAFF. The CDR3 DNA sequence: TGTGCCAGCAGCTTAGAGGTGACAGCTTTGAACACTGAAGCTTTCTTT.

The chain recombines TRBV6-5 with TRBJ1-2; weak D call: TRBD1 (6 bases). The CDR3 contains 15 residues. In germline, CDR1 is MNHEY, CDR2 SVGAGI. With 4 bases removed from V and 6 bases from J, the gap between germline ends came to 18 bases. This CDR3 reads CASSSGPQGSDGYTF. The CDR3 region has the DNA TGTGCCAGCAGTTCCGGGCCTCAGGGGAGTGATGGCTACACCTTC.

The genes are TRBV18 and TRBJ2-1; 11 nucleotides match TRBD1. V dropped 1 base and J dropped 7; count of bases not matched to a gene: 3. This CDR3 has 15 residues. Germline values: CDR1 KGHSH, CDR2 LQKENI. CDR3 in amino acids: CASSPQDRGLNEQFF. The CDR3 DNA reads TGTGCCAGCTCACCACAGGACAGGGGGCTTAATGAGCAGTTCTTC.

The V call is TRBV28, the J call TRBJ2-7, with 10 bases that match TRBD2. Trimming removed 2 bases from V and 3 bases from J; junction bases left unmatched: 7. This CDR3 region has 16 residues. CDR1 is MDHEN and CDR2 is SYDVKM in the germline V gene. CDR3: CASSLIAGGRFYEQYF. CDR3 nucleotides: TGTGCCAGCAGTTTAATAGCGGGAGGCCGATTCTACGAGCAGTACTTC.

The chain employs TRBV10-1 and TRBJ1-1; maybe TRBD1 (6 bases). The CDR3 runs to 14 residues. Germline CDR1 reads WNHNN; CDR2 reads SYGVQD (reference sequence). V lost 6 bases to trimming and J lost 5 bases, with 16 bases between them. The CDR3 sequence is CASSRTAGRTEAFF. DNA of the CDR3: TGCGCCAGCAGCCGGACAGCCGGGCGGACTGAAGCTTTCTTT.

The chain couples TRBV5-6 to TRBJ2-5, with a tentative D call TRBD2 (6 bases). The V and J ends lost 4 bases and 4 bases respectively, with 14 bases between them. CDR1 and CDR2 (germline): SGHDT, YYEEEE. CDR3 length equals 14 residues. CDR3 nucleotide sequence: TGTGCCAGCAGCGGAGGGGCCCGAAGAGAGACCCAGTACTTC. Protein sequence: CASSGGARRETQYF.

The DNA for the CDR3 is TGTGCCAGCAGTGACTGGGCAGGAAACACTGAAGCTTTCTTT. It is translated as CASSDWAGNTEAFF. The rearrangement joins TRBV25-1 to TRBJ1-1, with unresolved D. The CDR3 is 14 residues long. Germline lookup yields CDR1 MGHDK and CDR2 SYGVNS. The V and J ends lost 3 bases and 2 bases respectively, with 10 bases between them.

The rearrangement joins TRBV7-9 to TRBJ1-2, with D perhaps TRBD1 (5 bases). This CDR3 is built from 14 residues. Germline V lookup: CDR1 SEHNR, CDR2 FQNEAQ (reference sequence). V was pared by 5 bases and J by 6 bases, with 16 bases between. DNA for the CDR3: TGTGCCAGCAGCGTCCCGGGACTGAGGCATGGCTACACCTTC. This gives the protein CASSVPGLRHGYTF.

The V call is TRBV7-9, the J call TRBJ2-3; 7 nucleotides line up with TRBD2. The length of the CDR3 is 15 residues. Germline-derived CDR1 and CDR2 are SEHNR and FQNEAQ (reference sequence). V lost 5 bases, J lost 0 bases, and 5 bases stayed unmatched. CDR3 sequence: CASSTRGGSTDTQYF. CDR3 nucleotide sequence: TGTGCCAGCAGCACCCGCGGGGGTAGCACAGATACGCAGTATTTT. Filled out from reference TRBV7-9 and TRBJ2-3, the complete variable domain reads DTGVSQNPRHKITKRGQNVTFRCDPISEHNRLYWYRQTLGQGPEFLTYFQNEAQLEKSRLLSDRFSAERPKGSFSTLEIQRTEQGDSAMYLCASSTRGGSTDTQYFGPGTRLTVL.

The chain links TRBV5-1 to TRBJ2-5; 15 bases map to TRBD2. CDR1 and CDR2 (germline): SGHRS, YFSETQ. Trimming at V came to 3 bases and at J to 3 bases, leaving 9 bases not matched to a gene. The CDR3 length is 18 residues. The CDR3 loop is CASSYLSGLAGGEETQYF. CDR3 bases: TGCGCCAGCAGCTACTTATCGGGACTAGCGGGGGGAGAAGAGACCCAGTACTTC. The variable domain in full, completed from reference TRBV5-1 and TRBJ2-5, reads KAGVTQTPRYLIKTRGQQVTLSCSPISGHRSVSWYQQTPGQGLQFLFEYFSETQRNKGNFPGRFSGRQFSNSRSEMNVSTLELGDSALYLCASSYLSGLAGGEETQYFGPGTRLLVL.

The CDR3 nucleotides read TGTGCCTGGAGTGCCCCAGGCGGGCCGGGCCAGCCCCAGCATTTT. Translation: CAWSAPGGPGQPQHF. The rearrangement joins TRBV30 to TRBJ1-5; D call uncertain. Trimming cost V 1 base and J 7 bases, with 17 bases left between them. Germline assignment: CDR1 GTSNPN and CDR2 SVGIG (reference sequence). The CDR3 length is 15 residues.

The V and J genes are TRBV10-2 and TRBJ2-3; 8 bases agree with TRBD1. CDR3 length: 15 amino acids. The V and J ends lost 2 bases and 3 bases, in that order; junction bases with no gene match: 4. CDR1 and CDR2 (germline): WSHSY, SAAADI. DNA of the CDR3: TGCGCCAGCAGTGAGATCTACAGGGGGACAGATACGCAGTATTTT. Protein: CASSEIYRGTDTQYF.

This chain connects TRBV12-2 to TRBJ2-3; no check of the table's D call, TRBD1, against the DNA was made. TRBV12-2 counts as a pseudogene. CDR3 size: 18 residues. This CDR3 reads CASRPPPPGQDSTDTQYF. The CDR3, as DNA: TGTGCAAGTCGCCCACCCCCCCCGGGACAGGATAGCACAGATACGCAGTATTTT.

The chain couples TRBV25-1 to TRBJ1-1, with no clear D. The CDR3 covers 13 residues. V shed 10 bases and J shed 0 bases, with 12 bases lying between them. The germline V gene encodes CDR1 MGHDK and CDR2 SYGVNS. The CDR3 coding sequence is TGTGCCACACTAGATGGGATGAACACTGAAGCTTTCTTT. Its translation is CATLDGMNTEAFF.

The table lists this clone with a few counts. The chain couples TRBV5-1 to TRBJ1-5; 8 bases are shared with TRBD1. Germline assignment: CDR1 SGHRS and CDR2 YFSETQ. The length of the CDR3 is 14 residues. Losses at the gene ends were 4 bases for V and 6 bases for J; bases not matched to a gene: 6. This CDR3 is CASSPDREGQPQHF. In DNA, the CDR3 is TGCGCCAGCAGCCCGGACAGGGAAGGTCAGCCCCAGCATTTT. The full variable domain, in which reference TRBV5-1 and TRBJ1-5 provide the parts outside the CDR3, is KAGVTQTPRYLIKTRGQQVTLSCSPISGHRSVSWYQQTPGQGLQFLFEYFSETQRNKGNFPGRFSGRQFSNSRSEMNVSTLELGDSALYLCASSPDREGQPQHFGDGTRLSIL.

The J gene is TRBJ2-3, the V gene TRBV9; TRBD2 agrees at 11 bases. V was pared by 7 bases and J by 4 bases, with 5 bases of the junction left unmatched. CDR3 length equals 14 residues. The germline V gene encodes CDR1 SGDLS and CDR2 YYNGEE. The CDR3 is CASSLGLAADTQYF. The CDR3 nucleotides read TGTGCCAGCTCCCTGGGACTAGCGGCAGATACGCAGTATTTT.

The genes are TRBV6-1 and TRBJ2-7; 7 nucleotides align to TRBD1. The CDR3 contains 16 residues. The V gene end was trimmed by 3 bases and the J gene end by 2 bases; junction bases not matched to a gene: 10. CDR1 is MNHNS, CDR2 SASEGT, per germline. The CDR3 protein is CASSDPTGKKTYEQYF. The CDR3 DNA reads TGTGCCAGCAGTGACCCGACAGGGAAAAAGACCTACGAGCAGTACTTC.

This clone was detected a few times. The chain is built from TRBV5-4 and TRBJ2-5; 7 bases line up with TRBD2. The germline gives CDR1 SGHNT, CDR2 YYREEE (reference sequence). V was pared by 4 bases and J by 2 bases, with 11 bases of the junction left unmatched. CDR3 length: 16 amino acids. CDR3 sequence: CASSHRLAEIQETQYF. The CDR3 DNA is TGTGCCAGCAGCCACCGGCTAGCGGAGATACAAGAGACCCAGTACTTC.

The chain couples TRBV28 to TRBJ1-2, with TRBD1 as a possible D gene (6 bases). This CDR3 is built from 14 residues. Germline V gives CDR1 MDHEN, CDR2 SYDVKM. V was shortened by 4 bases and J by 3 bases, with 12 bases between the two germline ends. The CDR3 DNA reads TGTGCCAGCAGTTCCTCAGGGGCGCACTATGGCTACACCTTC. This sequence encodes CASSSSGAHYGYTF.

The chain joins TRBV6-1 to TRBJ2-3; TRBD2 matches 9 bases. The CDR3 length is 17 residues. The V and J ends lost 1 base and 5 bases, in that order; junction bases with no gene match: 10. Germline V gene data show CDR1 as MNHNS and CDR2 as SASEGT. The CDR3 DNA reads as TGTGCCAGCAGTGAAGAGTCCGCGGGAGGGCCAGTAGATACGCAGTATTTT. Its translation is CASSEESAGGPVDTQYF.